The 10 T cell receptor beta chains below come from one sample, sequenced in a study of T cell clonality in common variable immunodeficiency. Study findings and constraints: Reportedly, TCR beta sequences from common variable immunodeficiency showed fewer deletions and N-nucleotide insertions.

Assay: immunoSEQ multiplex PCR; the TCRdb copy retains only in-frame clones and omits some. The sample includes around 24,000 clones, none of them occurring once. Their antigens remain unidentified. Sequencing was performed on peripheral blood mononuclear cells. The receptors were sampled from a human donor with common variable immunodeficiency.

This clone was seen many times. One end of the junction varies from germline; a read error may be responsible. Read coverage stops 3 residues before the CDR3 terminus; the germline J gene supplies the remainder. V gene TRBV29-1 combines with J gene TRBJ2-2; 8 positions match TRBD1. This CDR3 has 13 amino acids. Germline V lookup: CDR1 SQVTM, CDR2 ANQGSEA. CDR3 sequence: CSVDGQGGGGLFF. The sequenced CDR3 bases are TGCAGCGTTGACGGACAGGGCGGTGGGGGG.

On this clone itself: The read falls 3 residues short of the CDR3 end, and the missing part is taken from the germline J gene. This sequence joins TRBV7-9 and TRBJ2-1; D possibly corresponds to TRBD2 (6 bases). V dropped 6 bases and J dropped 4 bases, with 16 bases sitting between them. The CDR3 is 15 amino acids. The germline V gene has CDR1 SEHNR and CDR2 FQNEAQ (reference sequence). CDR3 residues: CASRTASGLYNEQFF. CDR3 DNA, as far as it was read: TGTGCCAGCAGGACGGCCAGCGGACTATACAATGAG.

Only a few counts were recorded for this clone. The CDR3 end is not reached by the read, which stops 3 residues before it; the germline J gene fills it in. This rearrangement joins TRBV20-1 to TRBJ1-6; tentatively, D is TRBD1 (5 bases). Germline loops: CDR1 DFQATT, CDR2 SNEGSKA (reference sequence). Trimming cost V 3 bases and J 0 bases, with 15 bases left between them. The CDR3 is 17 residues long. Here the CDR3 reads CSASRQPPSSYNSPLHF. CDR3 DNA, as far as it was read: TGCAGTGCTAGTCGACAGCCTCCCAGCTCCTATAATTCACCC.

This clone turned up a few times. The read terminates 3 residues before the CDR3 end, so the remaining end is supplied by the germline J gene. The chain has TRBV18 and TRBJ2-5; TRBD1 agrees at 8 bases. This CDR3 region has 17 residues. CDR1 is KGHSH, CDR2 LQKENI, per germline. V was clipped by 3 bases and J by 4 bases; unmatched bases: 13. The CDR3 sequence: CASSPTSETGGLETQYF. The CDR3 bases that were read are TGTGCCAGCTCACCTACCTCCGAAACAGGGGGATTAGAGACC.

This clone was counted only a few times. The CDR3 goes on 3 residues after the read ends, and that part is filled in from the germline J gene. V and J are TRBV7-9 and TRBJ2-3; 7 nucleotides match TRBD2. The CDR3 runs to 14 residues. Germline V lookup: CDR1 SEHNR, CDR2 FQNEAQ (reference sequence). V gave up 7 bases and J gave up 1 base; unmatched junction bases: 5. The CDR3 here is CASIQTSGTDTQYF. The DNA read from the CDR3 is TGTGCCAGCATCCAAACTAGCGGCACAGATACG.

This clone was picked up a small number of times. The read terminates 3 residues before the CDR3 end, so the remaining end is supplied by the germline J gene. The chain carries TRBV19 and TRBJ2-1; D remains unclear. V was pared by 4 bases and J by 3 bases, with 10 bases between. The CDR3 loop spans 14 amino acids. From germline, CDR1 is LNHDA and CDR2 SQIVND (reference sequence). CDR3 bases read: TGTGCCAGTAGTAACCAGCTAGGCTACAATGAG. Amino acid sequence: CASSNQLGYNE. The whole CDR3 sequence is CASSNQLGYNEQFF.

The CDR3 loop is CASSRRSGYYEQYF. The sequenced CDR3 bases are TGTGCCAGTAGTAGACGTTCAGGATACTACGAG. The J gene is TRBJ2-7, the V gene TRBV19; D unclear. The CDR3 goes on 3 residues after the read ends, and that part is filled in from the germline J gene. The V gene's germline CDR1 is LNHDA and CDR2 SQIVND (reference sequence). Trimming stripped 4 bases from V and 3 bases from J, with 13 bases between. CDR3 length: 14 amino acids.

This clone occurred many times. The read terminates 3 residues ahead of where the CDR3 ends, so the germline J gene completes it. The V call is TRBV5-6, the J call TRBJ2-3, with 8 bases lining up with TRBD1. V shed 0 bases, J shed 6 bases, and the junction held 0 bases outside the gene matches. This CDR3 has 13 amino acids. From germline, CDR1 is SGHDT and CDR2 YYEEEE. This CDR3 reads CASSLDRGDTQYF. CDR3 DNA (partial): TGTGCCAGCAGCTTGGACAGGGGGGATACG.

In its sample, this clone was seen a few times. The read comes to an end 3 residues before the CDR3 does, leaving the germline J gene to fill in the end. The chain carries TRBV7-6 and TRBJ2-1; D perhaps matches TRBD2 (5 bases). Germline values: CDR1 SGHVS, CDR2 FNYEAQ. V lost 6 bases and J lost 5, with 14 bases in between. This CDR3 contains 14 residues. CDR3 protein: CASSYPGLNNEQFF. CDR3 DNA (partial): TGTGCCAGCAGTTACCCCGGACTCAACAATGAG.

In regard to this clone: The DNA ends 3 residues before the CDR3 does, and the rest of the CDR3 is filled in from the germline J gene. The chain couples TRBV2 to TRBJ1-1; 8 bases line up with TRBD1. The CDR3 has 13 residues. CDR1 is SNHLY, CDR2 FYNNEI, per germline. V shed 9 bases and J 1 base; nucleotides not matched to a gene: 4. The CDR3 bases that were read are TGTGCCAGTAACAGGGGGGGGAACACTGAA. Protein product: CASNRGGNTE. The full CDR3 is CASNRGGNTEAFF.